This T cell receptor (beta chain) was captured by sequencing in a study of OX40 agonist ivuxolimab in advanced cancers. The wider study: Allowance was made for prior anti-PD-1, anti-PD-L1 or anti-CTLA-4 therapy, and roughly 40% had some. Study-wide points: With doses of 0.1 to 3.0 mg/kg, CD4+ and CD8+ blood T cells had undergone clonal expansion by week 6.

J gave up 7 bases and V 2 bases, and 9 bases lay outside the gene matches. The germline V gene encodes CDR1 SGDLS and CDR2 YYNGEE. The CDR3 is 15 amino acids. With autoimmune disease history or systemic immunosuppression, patients were excluded. Produced via immunoSEQ multiplex PCR; TCRdb's table is partial and in-frame only. The table records about 49,000 clones, roughly 79% of them present only once. To note about this clone: Its specificity is not known.

The clonotype originates from an adult with an advanced solid tumor such as melanoma, head and neck, liver or kidney cancer. The J gene is TRBJ2-1, the V gene TRBV9; 7 positions match TRBD2. The sample here was CD4+ or CD8+ T cells sorted from blood, taken in a trial of the OX40 agonist ivuxolimab. CDR3 amino acids: CASSVFSSGGNEQFF. In nucleotides, the CDR3 is TGTGCCAGCAGCGTCTTTTCTAGCGGAGGGAATGAGCAGTTCTTC. Complete variable domain (other parts from reference TRBV9 and TRBJ2-1): DSGVTQTPKHLITATGQRVTLRCSPRSGDLSVYWYQQSLDQGLQFLIQYYNGEERAKGNILERFSAQQFPDLHSELNLSSLELGDSALYFCASSVFSSGGNEQFFGPGTRLTVL.